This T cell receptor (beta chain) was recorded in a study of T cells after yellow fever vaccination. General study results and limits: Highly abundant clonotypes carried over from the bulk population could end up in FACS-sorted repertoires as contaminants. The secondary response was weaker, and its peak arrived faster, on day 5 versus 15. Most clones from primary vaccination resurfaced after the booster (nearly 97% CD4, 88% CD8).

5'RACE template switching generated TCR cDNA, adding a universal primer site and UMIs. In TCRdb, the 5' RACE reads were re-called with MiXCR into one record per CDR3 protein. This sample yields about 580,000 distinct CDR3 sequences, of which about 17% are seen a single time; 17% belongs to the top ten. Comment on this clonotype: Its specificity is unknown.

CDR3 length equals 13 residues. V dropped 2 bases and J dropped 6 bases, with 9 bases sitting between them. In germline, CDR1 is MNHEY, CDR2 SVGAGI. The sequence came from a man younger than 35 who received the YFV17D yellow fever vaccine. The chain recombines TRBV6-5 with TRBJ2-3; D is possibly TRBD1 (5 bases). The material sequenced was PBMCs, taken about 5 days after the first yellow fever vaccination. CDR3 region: CASSYQGTDTQYF. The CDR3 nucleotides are TGTGCCAGCAGTTACCAGGGAACGGATACGCAGTATTTT.